This is a list of T cell receptor beta chains from one sample in a study of CD8+CD57+ T cells in acquired aplastic anemia. Via MiXCR, TCRdb re-called the reads, giving one row per CDR3 protein. This sample carries under 200,000 distinct CDR3 sequences, around half of them seen once, and the ten largest clones take roughly 2.9%. The specimen was sorted CD4+, CD8+, or CD8+CD57+ T cells (not recorded which) from PBMCs. The receptors stem from a human donor with aplastic anemia. The CDR3 runs from the conserved cysteine through the conserved F or W. The order of the fields is CDR3 length, clone size, D gene, J gene, V gene, CDR3 protein, CDR3 DNA. A D gene is named only where the DNA matches it firmly. The size field is filled for only some rows; it gives once, few, many or a size class.

>13|-|-|TRBJ2-7|TRBV10-3
CAIRTAQGLEQYF
TGTGCCATCAGGACCGCACAGGGTCTCGAGCAGTACTTC
>19|-|TRBD1|TRBJ1-5|TRBV12-3/TRBV12-4
CASSLFLDRGRLGNQPQHF
TGTGCCAGCAGTTTATTTCTGGACAGGGGGCGCCTGGGCAATCAGCCCCAGCATTTT
>13|many|TRBD1|TRBJ1-5|TRBV20-1
CSAAPGGVQPQHF
TGCAGTGCCGCCCCAGGGGGCGTTCAGCCCCAGCATTTT
>13|many|-|TRBJ2-1|TRBV12-5
CASGPSSFDEQFF
TGTGCTAGTGGTCCATCTAGCTTCGATGAGCAGTTCTTC
>13|-|TRBD1|TRBJ1-6|TRBV29-1
CSVTGGRDSPLHF
TGCAGCGTGACAGGGGGACGAGATTCACCCCTCCACTTT
>13|many|-|TRBJ2-5|TRBV19
CASSTDLTGAQYF
TGTGCCAGTAGTACTGACCTCACCGGGGCCCAGTACTTC
>13|-|TRBD1|TRBJ1-1|TRBV29-1
CSVGGSGTGEAFF
TGCAGCGTTGGCGGGTCGGGGACAGGTGAAGCTTTCTTT
>16|-|TRBD1|TRBJ1-6|TRBV25-1
CASSDSTQGAGSPLHF
TGTGCCAGCAGTGATTCAACACAGGGGGCTGGATCACCCCTCCACTTT
>12|-|-|TRBJ2-5|TRBV20-1
CSARGGTGSQYF
TGCAGTGCTAGAGGGGGCACCGGCTCCCAGTACTTC
>16|-|TRBD2|TRBJ2-3|TRBV6-2/TRBV6-3
CASSYLLSGGTDTQYF
TGTGCCAGCAGTTACTTGCTAAGCGGGGGCACAGATACGCAGTATTTC
>14|many|-|TRBJ1-1|TRBV20-1
CSARDAAANTEAFF
TGCAGTGCTAGAGATGCCGCAGCGAACACTGAAGCTTTCTTT
>12|-|-|TRBJ1-1|TRBV19
CASSIDDGKAFF
TGTGCCAGTAGTATAGATGACGGAAAGGCTTTCTTT
>16|-|-|TRBJ2-3|TRBV9
CASSTRDTSSTDTQYF
TGTGCCAGCAGCACCCGGGACACGTCTAGCACAGATACGCAGTATTTT
>13|many|-|TRBJ1-2|TRBV6-1
CASSEILRRGYTF
TGTGCCAGCAGTGAAATTCTACGTCGGGGCTACACCTTC
>13|many|-|TRBJ1-2|TRBV3-1
CASSQTGTYGYTF
TGTGCCAGCAGCCAAACAGGGACCTATGGCTACACCTTC
>8|-|-|TRBJ2-2|TRBV19
CASGELFF
TGTGCCAGCGGGGAGCTGTTTTTT
>15|-|-|TRBJ2-1|TRBV3-1
CASSQVWQGGNEQLF
TGTGCCAGCAGCCAAGTGTGGCAGGGCGGGAATGAGCAGCTCTTC
>10|-|-|TRBJ2-7|TRBV6-1
CASGAGEQYF
TGTGCCAGCGGAGCGGGCGAGCAGTACTTC
>12|-|-|TRBJ1-2|TRBV2
CASRARRDGYTF
TGTGCCAGCAGGGCTAGACGGGACGGCTACACCTTC
>16|many|-|TRBJ1-1|TRBV9
CASSPRSNPGGTEAFF
TGTGCCAGCAGCCCGAGATCCAACCCAGGAGGGACTGAAGCTTTCTTT
>15|many|-|TRBJ2-1|TRBV11-2
CASSADRNPYNEQFF
TGTGCCAGCAGCGCCGACAGGAACCCCTACAATGAGCAGTTCTTC
>13|-|-|TRBJ1-5|TRBV29-1
CSVSGRGDQPQHF
TGCAGCGTTTCGGGACGGGGAGATCAGCCCCAGCATTTT
>15|-|TRBD2|TRBJ2-7|TRBV29-1
CSVEFWAGGTYEQYF
TGCAGCGTTGAATTTTGGGCGGGAGGCACCTACGAGCAGTACTTC
>16|-|TRBD1|TRBJ1-2|TRBV7-8
CASSLLRDSKSYGYTF
TGTGCCAGCAGCTTATTGCGGGACAGCAAATCCTATGGCTACACCTTC
>13|-|-|TRBJ1-2|TRBV7-2
CASSLDVNYGYTF
TGTGCCAGCAGCTTAGACGTTAACTATGGCTACACCTTC
>16|-|-|TRBJ2-3|TRBV11-2
CASSLEGAHSADTQYF
TGTGCCAGCAGCTTAGAAGGGGCGCATAGTGCAGATACGCAGTATTTT
>13|once|-|TRBJ1-2|TRBV4-3
CASSQVGGYGYTF
TGCGCCAGCAGCCAAGTAGGGGGCTATGGCTACACCTTC
>12|-|-|TRBJ1-1|TRBV29-1
CSVETPNTEAFF
TGCAGCGTTGAAACTCCAAACACTGAAGCTTTCTTT
>12|-|TRBD1|TRBJ1-5|TRBV20-1
CSARRQGQPQHF
TGCAGTGCTAGACGACAGGGTCAGCCCCAGCATTTT
>15|once|-|TRBJ2-3|TRBV19
CASSPRDERLDTQYF
TGTGCCAGTAGTCCCCGGGACGAGAGACTAGATACGCAGTATTTT
>14|-|-|TRBJ1-3|TRBV7-2
CASTSRDSGNTIYF
TGTGCCAGCACGAGCAGAGACTCTGGAAACACCATATATTTT
>15|-|-|TRBJ1-2|TRBV20-1
CSANTGRSANYGYTF
TGCAGTGCTAATACCGGACGTTCAGCTAACTATGGCTACACCTTC
>16|many|TRBD2|TRBJ2-2|TRBV5-5
CASSLLSGGDTGELFF
TGTGCCAGCAGCTTGTTAAGCGGGGGGGACACCGGGGAGCTGTTTTTT
>11|many|-|TRBJ1-1|TRBV6-5
CASSYKGKAFF
TGTGCCAGCAGTTACAAGGGGAAAGCTTTCTTT
>12|-|TRBD1|TRBJ1-2|TRBV7-9
CASSPETGGYTF
TGTGCCAGCAGCCCGGAGACAGGGGGCTACACCTTC
>13|many|-|TRBJ2-5|TRBV6-1
CASRGGGQETQYF
TGTGCCAGCAGAGGTGGGGGGCAAGAGACCCAGTACTTC
>15|many|-|TRBJ1-4|TRBV11-2
CASSPDLGGREKLFF
TGTGCCAGCAGTCCGGACCTTGGTGGCCGTGAAAAACTGTTTTTT
>15|-|TRBD2|TRBJ2-2|TRBV19
CASLLAGGHGGELFF
TGTGCCAGTTTACTGGCGGGAGGGCATGGCGGGGAGCTGTTTTTT
>14|few|-|TRBJ2-7|TRBV20-1
CSASRVRVEGEQYF
TGCAGTGCTTCCCGTGTCAGGGTAGAGGGCGAGCAGTACTTC
>15|-|-|TRBJ1-5|TRBV2
CASRQGLGTTRPQHF
TGTGCCAGCAGGCAGGGATTGGGCACTACACGGCCCCAGCATTTT
>15|-|-|TRBJ2-7|TRBV20-1
CSARDLSFSSYEQYF
TGCAGTGCTAGAGATCTGTCTTTTTCGTCCTACGAGCAGTACTTC
>16|-|-|TRBJ2-5|TRBV7-9
CASSRVGDPGVSSQYF
TGTGCCAGCAGCCGCGTGGGAGACCCAGGAGTTTCCTCCCAGTACTTC
>12|few|-|TRBJ2-7|TRBV2
CAAGQSSYEQYF
TGTGCCGCAGGACAGAGCTCCTACGAGCAGTACTTC
>13|many|TRBD1|TRBJ2-3|TRBV19
CASRQGNTDTQYF
TGTGCCAGCCGACAGGGTAACACAGATACGCAGTATTTT
>15|many|TRBD1|TRBJ1-5|TRBV12-3/TRBV12-4
CASSPSGQLNQPQHF
TGTGCCAGCAGTCCGTCGGGACAGCTCAATCAGCCCCAGCATTTT
>16|once|TRBD2|TRBJ2-5|TRBV6-1
CASSAHLAGGGETQYF
TGTGCCAGCAGTGCCCACCTAGCGGGGGGCGGGGAGACCCAGTACTTC
>12|-|-|TRBJ1-2|TRBV24-1
CATSDLNTGYTF
TGTGCCACCAGTGATTTGAATACTGGCTACACCTTC
>13|few|-|TRBJ1-5|TRBV29-1
CSVQMGVNQPQHF
TGCAGCGTTCAGATGGGAGTCAATCAGCCCCAGCATTTT
>15|-|-|TRBJ2-7|TRBV19
CASSWTDRTDYEQYF
TGTGCCAGTAGTTGGACGGACAGAACCGACTACGAGCAGTACTTC
>15|many|TRBD1|TRBJ1-5|TRBV20-1
CSAGQGGSGNQPQHF
TGCAGTGCTGGACAGGGCGGGAGTGGAAATCAGCCCCAGCATTTT
>14|-|-|TRBJ2-7|TRBV7-9
CATYKAGALNEQYF
TGTGCCACCTACAAGGCGGGGGCCTTAAACGAGCAGTACTTC
>14|-|-|TRBJ1-1|TRBV7-2
CASSLARPRAEAFF
TGTGCCAGCAGCTTAGCGCGTCCAAGGGCTGAAGCTTTCTTT
>14|many|-|TRBJ2-1|TRBV4-1
CASSHGGFGNEQFF
TGCGCCAGCAGCCACGGCGGGTTCGGCAATGAGCAGTTCTTC
>13|-|TRBD1|TRBJ1-1|TRBV2
CASRADRNTEALF
TGTGCCAGCAGGGCGGACAGGAACACTGAAGCTCTCTTT
>17|few|-|TRBJ1-3|TRBV4-1
CASSLSGSPLSGNTIYF
TGCGCCAGCAGCCTTTCGGGTTCTCCTCTCTCTGGAAACACCATATATTTT
>16|many|-|TRBJ1-3|TRBV11-1
CASSRQGFISGNTIYF
TGTGCCAGCAGCCGCCAGGGGTTTATCTCTGGAAACACCATATATTTT
>13|-|-|TRBJ1-1|TRBV2
CASSSHPGGRAFF
TGTGCCAGCAGCTCCCACCCCGGGGGGAGAGCTTTCTTT